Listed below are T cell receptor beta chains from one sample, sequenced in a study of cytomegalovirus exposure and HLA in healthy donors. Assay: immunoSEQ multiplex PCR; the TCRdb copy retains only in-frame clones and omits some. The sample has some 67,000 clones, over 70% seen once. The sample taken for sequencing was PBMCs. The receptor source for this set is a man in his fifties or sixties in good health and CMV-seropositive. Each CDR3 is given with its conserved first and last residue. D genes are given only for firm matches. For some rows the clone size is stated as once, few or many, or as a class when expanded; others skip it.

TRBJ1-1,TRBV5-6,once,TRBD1,TGTGCCAGCAGCGTGGGACAGGGAAACACTGAAGCTTTCTTT,CASSVGQGNTEAFF
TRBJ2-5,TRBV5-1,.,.,TGCGCCAGCAGCCCCCCACAGGGATCAGGAACAGAGACCCAGTACTTC,CASSPPQGSGTETQYF
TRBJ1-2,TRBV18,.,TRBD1,TGTGCCAGCTCACCCCTCCGACAGGGGAGGTACACCTTC,CASSPLRQGRYTF
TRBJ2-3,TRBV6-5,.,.,TGTGCCAGCAGCTTCGACAGGACCCTCCATACGCAGTATTTT,CASSFDRTLHTQYF
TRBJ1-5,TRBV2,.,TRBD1,TGTGCCAGCAGTGGGGACAGTAGCAATCAGCCCCAGCATTTT,CASSGDSSNQPQHF
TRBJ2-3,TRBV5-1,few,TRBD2,TGCGCCAGCAGCTCCACCTTAGCGGGGGGCCCCACAGATACGCAGTATTTT,CASSSTLAGGPTDTQYF
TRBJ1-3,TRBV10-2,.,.,TGCGCCAGCAGCCCGGGAAACACCATATATTTT,CASSPGNTIYF
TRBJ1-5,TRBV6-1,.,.,TGTGCCAGCAGCTTCCCCGAGAGGGGGACGCCCCAGCATTTT,CASSFPERGTPQHF
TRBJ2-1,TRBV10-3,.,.,TGTGCCATCAGTGAACCGCCGCCCAGCTCCTACAATGAGCAGTTCTTC,CAISEPPPSSYNEQFF
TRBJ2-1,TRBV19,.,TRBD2,TGTGCCAGTAGGACTAGCGGGTACAATGAGCAGTTCTTC,CASRTSGYNEQFF
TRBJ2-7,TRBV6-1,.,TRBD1,TGTGCCAGCAGTGATCCGACGGGACAGTGGACCTACGAGCAGTACTTC,CASSDPTGQWTYEQYF
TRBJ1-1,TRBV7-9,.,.,TGTGCCAGCATCCAGGGATGGCAGGAGAACACTGAAGCTTTCTTT,CASIQGWQENTEAFF
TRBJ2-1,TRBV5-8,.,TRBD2,TGTGCCAGCAGCTTGGAACTAGCGGGAGGTAAAGGTTCCTACAATGAGCAGTTCTTC,CASSLELAGGKGSYNEQFF
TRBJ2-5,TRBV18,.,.,TGTGCCAGCTCACCAGGGATGGGGCTGCAAGAGACCCAGTACTTC,CASSPGMGLQETQYF
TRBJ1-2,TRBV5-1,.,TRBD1,TGCGCCAGCAGCTTGGAGGTCGGGGGACAGGGGCTTTACTATGGCTACACCTTC,CASSLEVGGQGLYYGYTF
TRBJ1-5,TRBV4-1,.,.,TGCGCCAGCAGCTGGGCAGGGGCGGCTCAGCCCCAGCATTTT,CASSWAGAAQPQHF
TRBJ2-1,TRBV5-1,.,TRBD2,TGCGCCAGCAGCCCCGACGCTACCTGGGCGGGAGGTGCTAGCTCCTACAATGAGCAGTTCTTC,CASSPDATWAGGASSYNEQFF
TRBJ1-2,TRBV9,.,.,TGTGCCAGCAGCCCCCTAAGGACAGCTCAAAATTTC,CASSPLRTAQNF
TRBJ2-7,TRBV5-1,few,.,TGCGCCAGCAGCTTGGCCCCACCGCTTAGGAGGGCCGAGCAGTACTTC,CASSLAPPLRRAEQYF
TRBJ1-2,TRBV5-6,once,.,TGTGCCAGCAGCCCCTTTAAGGGGCCCGGCTACACCTTC,CASSPFKGPGYTF
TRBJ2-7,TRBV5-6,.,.,TGTGCCAGCAGCTTGACAGGTAGTAAGTCCTACGAGCAGTACTTC,CASSLTGSKSYEQYF
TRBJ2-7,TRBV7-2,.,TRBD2,TGTGCCAGCAGCTTAGCCGGGGGGATGTGGGACGAGCAGTACTTC,CASSLAGGMWDEQYF
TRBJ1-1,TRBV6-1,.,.,TGTGCCAGCAGTGAAACCGACAGGTCGGGCACTGAAGCTTTCTTT,CASSETDRSGTEAFF
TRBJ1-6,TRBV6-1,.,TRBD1,TGTGCCAGCAGTGGGGGGGGACAGGCGCTCAATTCACCCCTCCACTTT,CASSGGGQALNSPLHF